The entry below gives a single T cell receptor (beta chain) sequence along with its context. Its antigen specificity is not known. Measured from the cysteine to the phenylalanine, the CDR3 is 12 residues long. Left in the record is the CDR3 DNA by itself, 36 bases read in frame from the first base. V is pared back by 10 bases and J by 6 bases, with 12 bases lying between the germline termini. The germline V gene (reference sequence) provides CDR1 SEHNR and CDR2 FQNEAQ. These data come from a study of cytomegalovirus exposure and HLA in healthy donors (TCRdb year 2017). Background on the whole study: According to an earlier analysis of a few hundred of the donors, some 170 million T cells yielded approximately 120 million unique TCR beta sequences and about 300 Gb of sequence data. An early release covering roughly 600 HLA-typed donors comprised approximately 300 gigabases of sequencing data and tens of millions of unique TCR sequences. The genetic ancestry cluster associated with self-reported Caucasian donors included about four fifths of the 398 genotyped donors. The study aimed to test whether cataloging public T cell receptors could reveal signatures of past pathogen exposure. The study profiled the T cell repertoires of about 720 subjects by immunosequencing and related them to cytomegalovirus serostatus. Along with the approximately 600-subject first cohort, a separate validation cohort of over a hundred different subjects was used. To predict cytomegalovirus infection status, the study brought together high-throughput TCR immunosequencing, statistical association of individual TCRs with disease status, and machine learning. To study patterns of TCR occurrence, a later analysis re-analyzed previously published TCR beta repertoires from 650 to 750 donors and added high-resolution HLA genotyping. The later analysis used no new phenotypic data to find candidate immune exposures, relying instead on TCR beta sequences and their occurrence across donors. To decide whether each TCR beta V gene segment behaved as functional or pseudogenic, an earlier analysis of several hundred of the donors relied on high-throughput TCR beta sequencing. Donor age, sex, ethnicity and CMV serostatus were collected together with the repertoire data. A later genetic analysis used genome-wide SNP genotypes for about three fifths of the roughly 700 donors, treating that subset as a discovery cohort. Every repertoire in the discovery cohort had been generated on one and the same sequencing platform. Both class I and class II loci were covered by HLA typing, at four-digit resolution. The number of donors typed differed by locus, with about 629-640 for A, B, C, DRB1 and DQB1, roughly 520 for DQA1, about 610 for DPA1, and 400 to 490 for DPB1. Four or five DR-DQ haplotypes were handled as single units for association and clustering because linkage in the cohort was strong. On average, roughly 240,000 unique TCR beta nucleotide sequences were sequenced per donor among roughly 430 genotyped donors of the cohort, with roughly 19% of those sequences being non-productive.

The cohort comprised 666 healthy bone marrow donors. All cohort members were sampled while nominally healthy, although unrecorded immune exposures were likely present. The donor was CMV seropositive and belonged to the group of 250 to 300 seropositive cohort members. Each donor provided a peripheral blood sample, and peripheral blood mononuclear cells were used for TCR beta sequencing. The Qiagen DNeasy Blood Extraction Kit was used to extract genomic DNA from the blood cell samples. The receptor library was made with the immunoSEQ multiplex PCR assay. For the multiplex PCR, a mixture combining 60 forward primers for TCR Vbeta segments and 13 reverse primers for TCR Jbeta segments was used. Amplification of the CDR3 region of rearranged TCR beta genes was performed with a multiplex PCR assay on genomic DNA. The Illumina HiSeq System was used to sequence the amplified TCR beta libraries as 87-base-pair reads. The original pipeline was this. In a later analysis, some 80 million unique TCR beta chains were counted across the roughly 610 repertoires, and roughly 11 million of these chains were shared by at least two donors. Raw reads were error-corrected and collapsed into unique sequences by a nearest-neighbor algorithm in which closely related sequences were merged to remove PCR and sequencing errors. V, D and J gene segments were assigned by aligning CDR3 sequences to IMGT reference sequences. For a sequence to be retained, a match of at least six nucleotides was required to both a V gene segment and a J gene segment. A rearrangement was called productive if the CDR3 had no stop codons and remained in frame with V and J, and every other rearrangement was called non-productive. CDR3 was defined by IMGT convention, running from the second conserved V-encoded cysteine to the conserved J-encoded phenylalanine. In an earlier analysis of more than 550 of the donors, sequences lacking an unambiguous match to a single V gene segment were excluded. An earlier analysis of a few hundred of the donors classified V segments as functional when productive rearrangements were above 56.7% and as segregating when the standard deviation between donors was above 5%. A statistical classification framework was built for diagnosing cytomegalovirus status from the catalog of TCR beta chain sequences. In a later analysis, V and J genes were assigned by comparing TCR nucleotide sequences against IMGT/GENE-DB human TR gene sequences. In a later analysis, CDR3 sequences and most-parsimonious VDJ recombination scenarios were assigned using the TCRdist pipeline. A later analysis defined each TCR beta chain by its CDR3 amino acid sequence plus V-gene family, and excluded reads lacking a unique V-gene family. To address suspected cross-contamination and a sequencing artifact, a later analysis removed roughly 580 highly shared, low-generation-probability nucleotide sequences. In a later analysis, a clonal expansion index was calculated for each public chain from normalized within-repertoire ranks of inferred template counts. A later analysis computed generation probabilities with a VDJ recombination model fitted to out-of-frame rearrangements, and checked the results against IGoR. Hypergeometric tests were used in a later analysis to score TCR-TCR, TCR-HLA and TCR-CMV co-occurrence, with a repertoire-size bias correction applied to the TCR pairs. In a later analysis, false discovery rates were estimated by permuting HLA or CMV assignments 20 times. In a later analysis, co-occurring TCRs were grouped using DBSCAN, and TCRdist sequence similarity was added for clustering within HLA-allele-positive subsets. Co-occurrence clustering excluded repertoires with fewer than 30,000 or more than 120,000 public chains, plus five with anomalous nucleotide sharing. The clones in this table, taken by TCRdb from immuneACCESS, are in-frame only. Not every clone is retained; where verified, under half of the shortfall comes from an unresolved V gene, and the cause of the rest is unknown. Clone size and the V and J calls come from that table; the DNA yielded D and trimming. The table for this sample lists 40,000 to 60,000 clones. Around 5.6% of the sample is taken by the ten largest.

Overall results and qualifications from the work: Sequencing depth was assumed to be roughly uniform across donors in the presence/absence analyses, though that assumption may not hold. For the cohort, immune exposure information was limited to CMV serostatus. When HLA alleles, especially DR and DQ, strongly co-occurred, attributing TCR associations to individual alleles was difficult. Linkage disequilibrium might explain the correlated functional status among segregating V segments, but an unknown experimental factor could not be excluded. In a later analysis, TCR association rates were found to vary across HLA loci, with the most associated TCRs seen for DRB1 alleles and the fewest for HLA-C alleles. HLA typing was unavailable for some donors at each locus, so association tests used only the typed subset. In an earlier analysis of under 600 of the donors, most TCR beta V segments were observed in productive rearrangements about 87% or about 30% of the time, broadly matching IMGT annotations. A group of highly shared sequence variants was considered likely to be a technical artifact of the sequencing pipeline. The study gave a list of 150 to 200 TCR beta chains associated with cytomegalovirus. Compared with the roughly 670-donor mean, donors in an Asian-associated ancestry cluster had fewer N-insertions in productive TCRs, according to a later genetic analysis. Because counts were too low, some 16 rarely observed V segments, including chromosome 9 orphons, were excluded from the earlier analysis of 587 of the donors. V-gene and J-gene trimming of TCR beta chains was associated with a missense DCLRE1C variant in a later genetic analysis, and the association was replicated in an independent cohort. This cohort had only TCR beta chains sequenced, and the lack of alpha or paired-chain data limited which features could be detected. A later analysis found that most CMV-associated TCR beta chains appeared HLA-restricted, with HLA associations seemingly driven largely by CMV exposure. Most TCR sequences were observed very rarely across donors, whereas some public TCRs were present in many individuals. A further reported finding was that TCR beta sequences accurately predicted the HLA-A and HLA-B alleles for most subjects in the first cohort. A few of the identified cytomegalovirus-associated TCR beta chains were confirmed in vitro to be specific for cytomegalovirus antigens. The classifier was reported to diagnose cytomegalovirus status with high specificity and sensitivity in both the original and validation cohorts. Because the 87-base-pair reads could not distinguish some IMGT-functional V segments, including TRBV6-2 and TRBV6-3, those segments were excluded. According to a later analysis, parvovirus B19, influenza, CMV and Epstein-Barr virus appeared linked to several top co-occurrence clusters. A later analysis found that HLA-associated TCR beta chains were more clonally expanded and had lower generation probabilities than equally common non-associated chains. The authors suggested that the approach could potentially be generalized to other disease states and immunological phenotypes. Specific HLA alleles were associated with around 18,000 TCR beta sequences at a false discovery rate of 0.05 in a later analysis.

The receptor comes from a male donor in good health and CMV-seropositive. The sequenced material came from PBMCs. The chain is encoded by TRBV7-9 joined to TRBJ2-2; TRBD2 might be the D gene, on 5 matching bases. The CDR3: CAIITEAGELFF. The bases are TGTGCCATCATTACGGAGGCCGGGGAGCTGTTTTTT.